These T cell receptor beta chains were read from a single sample in a study of blood T cell repertoires in COVID-19. Generated by immunoSEQ multiplex PCR, the TCRdb table keeps only in-frame clones and is missing some. The sample records a few hundred thousand clones, around 89% being singletons. Sequenced sample: peripheral blood. These TCRs come from a man between 40 and 49 years old with acute or convalescent COVID-19. The CDR3 runs from the conserved cysteine through the conserved F or W. The D gene is left open where the match is weak. A row's size may be missing; if present it is once, few, many or a size class.

abundance: once
d_gene: -
v_gene: TRBV2
j_gene: TRBJ2-6
CDR3aa: CASRSGVSGANVLTF
CDR3nt: TGTGCCAGCAGGTCGGGTGTCTCTGGGGCCAACGTCCTGACTTTC

abundance: -
d_gene: -
v_gene: TRBV5-6
j_gene: TRBJ2-7
CDR3aa: CASSQDGAYEQYF
CDR3nt: TGTGCCAGCAGCCAGGACGGGGCCTACGAGCAGTACTTC

abundance: few
d_gene: -
v_gene: TRBV30
j_gene: TRBJ2-5
CDR3aa: CAWSAPPFRYQETQYF
CDR3nt: TGTGCCTGGAGTGCCCCTCCCTTCCGGTACCAAGAGACCCAGTACTTC

abundance: -
d_gene: -
v_gene: TRBV7-3
j_gene: TRBJ1-1
CDR3aa: CASSWGGPNTEAFF
CDR3nt: TGTGCCAGCAGCTGGGGGGGACCGAACACTGAAGCTTTCTTT

abundance: -
d_gene: -
v_gene: TRBV7-9
j_gene: TRBJ1-2
CDR3aa: CASSLGGLSIGYTF
CDR3nt: TGTGCCAGCAGCTTAGGTGGGCTTAGTATCGGCTACACCTTC

abundance: -
d_gene: -
v_gene: TRBV7-6
j_gene: TRBJ1-6
CDR3aa: CASSRGGAGNSPLHF
CDR3nt: TGTGCCAGCAGCCGTGGCGGTGCTGGGAATTCACCCCTCCACTTT

abundance: -
d_gene: -
v_gene: TRBV20-1
j_gene: TRBJ2-6
CDR3aa: CSAQGANVLTF
CDR3nt: TGCAGTGCCCAGGGGGCCAACGTCCTGACTTTC

abundance: -
d_gene: TRBD1
v_gene: TRBV11-2
j_gene: TRBJ1-6
CDR3aa: CASTQGVRYSPLHF
CDR3nt: TGTGCCAGCACCCAGGGGGTACGGTATTCACCCCTCCACTTT

abundance: -
d_gene: TRBD1
v_gene: TRBV6-5
j_gene: TRBJ1-1
CDR3aa: CASRQTGAMNTEAFF
CDR3nt: TGTGCCAGCAGGCAGACAGGGGCAATGAACACTGAAGCTTTCTTT

abundance: -
d_gene: TRBD1
v_gene: TRBV7-4
j_gene: TRBJ1-1
CDR3aa: CASSLQQGQGFLSTEAFF
CDR3nt: TGTGCCAGCAGTTTGCAACAGGGACAGGGGTTTCTAAGTACTGAAGCTTTCTTT

abundance: -
d_gene: -
v_gene: TRBV6-1
j_gene: TRBJ2-1
CDR3aa: CASSERRQASTDEQFF
CDR3nt: TGTGCCAGCAGTGAAAGGAGACAGGCCTCCACGGATGAGCAGTTCTTC

abundance: -
d_gene: -
v_gene: TRBV29-1
j_gene: TRBJ2-3
CDR3aa: CSVTGTYTDTQYF
CDR3nt: TGCAGCGTGACCGGGACTTACACAGATACGCAGTATTTT

abundance: -
d_gene: -
v_gene: TRBV13
j_gene: TRBJ1-2
CDR3aa: CASSSEGWDGYTF
CDR3nt: TGTGCCAGCAGCTCGGAGGGGTGGGATGGCTACACCTTC

abundance: -
d_gene: -
v_gene: TRBV2
j_gene: TRBJ2-5
CDR3aa: CASSEALGAGGTQYF
CDR3nt: TGTGCCAGCAGTGAAGCCCTCGGAGCGGGCGGGACCCAGTACTTC

abundance: -
d_gene: -
v_gene: TRBV28
j_gene: TRBJ1-5
CDR3aa: CASRASNQPQHF
CDR3nt: TGTGCCAGCAGGGCTAGCAATCAGCCCCAGCATTTT

abundance: -
d_gene: TRBD2
v_gene: TRBV6-6
j_gene: TRBJ2-3
CDR3aa: CASSYPSGRAGDTQYF
CDR3nt: TGTGCCAGCAGTTACCCTAGCGGGAGGGCCGGAGATACGCAGTATTTT

abundance: -
d_gene: -
v_gene: TRBV28
j_gene: TRBJ1-5
CDR3aa: CASSLRSSNQPQHF
CDR3nt: TGTGCCAGCAGTTTACGTAGCAGCAATCAGCCCCAGCATTTT

abundance: -
d_gene: TRBD2
v_gene: TRBV5-1
j_gene: TRBJ2-2
CDR3aa: CASSSQIRGGGELFF
CDR3nt: TGCGCCAGCAGCTCCCAGATCCGCGGGGGTGGGGAGCTGTTTTTT

abundance: -
d_gene: -
v_gene: TRBV7-9
j_gene: TRBJ1-2
CDR3aa: CASSLNGYGYTF
CDR3nt: TGTGCCAGCAGCTTAAACGGTTATGGCTACACCTTC

abundance: -
d_gene: -
v_gene: TRBV21-1
j_gene: TRBJ1-2
CDR3aa: CASSKDTELTYGYTF
CDR3nt: TGTGCCAGCAGCAAAGACACGGAGTTGACCTATGGCTACACCTTC

abundance: few
d_gene: TRBD1
v_gene: TRBV10-3
j_gene: TRBJ2-2
CDR3aa: CAIRPGQDTGELFF
CDR3nt: TGTGCCATCAGGCCGGGACAGGACACCGGGGAGCTGTTTTTT

abundance: -
d_gene: -
v_gene: TRBV15
j_gene: TRBJ1-2
CDR3aa: CATSTYPGGDYGYTF
CDR3nt: TGTGCCACCAGCACATACCCTGGAGGGGACTATGGCTACACCTTC

abundance: -
d_gene: -
v_gene: TRBV6-1
j_gene: TRBJ1-6
CDR3aa: CASISGLYNSPLHF
CDR3nt: TGTGCCAGCATATCGGGACTTTATAATTCACCCCTCCACTTT

abundance: -
d_gene: TRBD1
v_gene: TRBV6-1
j_gene: TRBJ1-1
CDR3aa: CASSERGQGAEAFF
CDR3nt: TGTGCCAGCAGTGAAAGGGGACAGGGGGCTGAAGCTTTCTTT

abundance: -
d_gene: -
v_gene: TRBV5-8
j_gene: TRBJ1-1
CDR3aa: CASTLGGGWTEAFF
CDR3nt: TGTGCCAGCACCCTAGGGGGGGGTTGGACTGAAGCTTTCTTT

abundance: -
d_gene: TRBD2
v_gene: TRBV6-1
j_gene: TRBJ2-7
CDR3aa: CASSEALGLAGGAAEQYF
CDR3nt: TGTGCCAGCAGTGAAGCGTTGGGACTAGCGGGAGGAGCTGCTGAGCAGTACTTC

abundance: -
d_gene: -
v_gene: TRBV27
j_gene: TRBJ2-1
CDR3aa: CASSLGGEGDEQFF
CDR3nt: TGTGCCAGCAGTTTAGGGGGCGAAGGAGATGAGCAGTTCTTC

abundance: -
d_gene: TRBD1
v_gene: TRBV11-3
j_gene: TRBJ2-7
CDR3aa: CASSLERGRDSEYEQYF
CDR3nt: TGTGCCAGCAGCTTAGAAAGGGGGCGAGATTCGGAATACGAGCAGTACTTC

abundance: -
d_gene: TRBD2
v_gene: TRBV7-9
j_gene: TRBJ2-5
CDR3aa: CASSPFRAGLQETQYF
CDR3nt: TGTGCCAGCAGCCCTTTTCGGGCGGGACTACAAGAGACCCAGTACTTC

abundance: -
d_gene: TRBD2
v_gene: TRBV5-4
j_gene: TRBJ2-2
CDR3aa: CASSPKETPGLSSGELFF
CDR3nt: TGTGCCAGCAGCCCAAAGGAGACCCCGGGACTAAGCTCCGGGGAGCTGTTTTTT

abundance: -
d_gene: -
v_gene: TRBV27
j_gene: TRBJ1-2
CDR3aa: CASRPGPVYGYTF
CDR3nt: TGTGCCAGCAGACCTGGGCCGGTCTATGGCTACACCTTC

abundance: -
d_gene: -
v_gene: TRBV28
j_gene: TRBJ1-1
CDR3aa: CASSPSTRDTEAFF
CDR3nt: TGTGCCAGCAGCCCCTCCACCCGGGACACTGAAGCTTTCTTT

abundance: -
d_gene: -
v_gene: TRBV5-1
j_gene: TRBJ2-5
CDR3aa: CASSKPGDQETQYF
CDR3nt: TGCGCCAGCAGTAAGCCGGGGGACCAAGAGACCCAGTACTTC

abundance: -
d_gene: -
v_gene: TRBV6-2/TRBV6-3
j_gene: TRBJ2-7
CDR3aa: CASSYMRQGLYEQYF
CDR3nt: TGTGCCAGCAGTTATATGAGACAGGGACTCTACGAGCAGTACTTC

abundance: -
d_gene: -
v_gene: TRBV5-5
j_gene: TRBJ1-6
CDR3aa: CASSDYGNSPLHF
CDR3nt: TGTGCCAGCAGCGATTACGGGAATTCACCCCTCCACTTT

abundance: -
d_gene: TRBD1
v_gene: TRBV29-1
j_gene: TRBJ1-2
CDR3aa: CSARPGTGEGTYGYTF
CDR3nt: TGCAGCGCCCGGCCCGGGACAGGGGAGGGGACCTATGGCTACACCTTC

abundance: -
d_gene: -
v_gene: TRBV5-1
j_gene: TRBJ2-7
CDR3aa: CASSPGTTGRYEQYF
CDR3nt: TGCGCCAGCAGCCCCGGGACAACGGGAAGATACGAGCAGTACTTC

abundance: -
d_gene: TRBD1
v_gene: TRBV24-1
j_gene: TRBJ2-2
CDR3aa: CATSEDRDTGELFF
CDR3nt: TGTGCCACCAGTGAGGACAGGGACACCGGGGAGCTGTTTTTT

abundance: -
d_gene: -
v_gene: TRBV10-1
j_gene: TRBJ2-1
CDR3aa: CASSESLASANNEQFF
CDR3nt: TGCGCCAGCAGTGAGTCCTTAGCTAGCGCTAACAATGAGCAGTTCTTC

abundance: -
d_gene: -
v_gene: TRBV7-9
j_gene: TRBJ1-2
CDR3aa: CASSYGGTNYGYTF
CDR3nt: TGTGCCAGCAGCTATGGGGGCACCAACTATGGCTACACCTTC

abundance: -
d_gene: TRBD1
v_gene: TRBV27
j_gene: TRBJ1-5
CDR3aa: CASSFQGAYQPQHF
CDR3nt: TGTGCCAGCAGTTTTCAGGGGGCCTATCAGCCCCAGCATTTT

abundance: -
d_gene: -
v_gene: TRBV2
j_gene: TRBJ2-2
CDR3aa: CASSRLDPNTGELFF
CDR3nt: TGTGCCAGCAGTCGACTAGACCCGAACACCGGGGAGCTGTTTTTT

abundance: -
d_gene: -
v_gene: TRBV4-1
j_gene: TRBJ1-6
CDR3aa: CASSQGVLAPLHF
CDR3nt: TGCGCCAGCAGCCAAGGTGTATTGGCCCCCCTCCACTTT

abundance: -
d_gene: -
v_gene: TRBV19
j_gene: TRBJ1-5
CDR3aa: CASSIGGGPARGPQHF
CDR3nt: TGTGCCAGTAGTATAGGTGGGGGCCCGGCACGCGGGCCCCAGCATTTT

abundance: -
d_gene: TRBD1
v_gene: TRBV5-4
j_gene: TRBJ1-2
CDR3aa: CASSPRQGNYGYTF
CDR3nt: TGTGCCAGCAGCCCGAGACAGGGGAACTATGGCTACACCTTC

abundance: -
d_gene: TRBD1
v_gene: TRBV2
j_gene: TRBJ1-2
CDR3aa: CASRLRGTVNTF
CDR3nt: TGTGCCAGCAGGCTTAGAGGGACAGTCAACACCTTC

abundance: -
d_gene: -
v_gene: TRBV11-2
j_gene: TRBJ1-2
CDR3aa: CASSRGLSGPYGYTF
CDR3nt: TGTGCCAGCAGCCGAGGACTTTCTGGGCCCTATGGCTACACCTTC

abundance: -
d_gene: TRBD2
v_gene: TRBV6-5
j_gene: TRBJ2-7
CDR3aa: CASSYWQGGYEQYF
CDR3nt: TGTGCCAGCAGTTACTGGCAGGGAGGGTACGAGCAGTACTTC

abundance: -
d_gene: -
v_gene: TRBV28
j_gene: TRBJ1-2
CDR3aa: CASSTRSSNYGYTF
CDR3nt: TGTGCCAGCAGTACGCGCTCCTCTAACTATGGCTACACCTTC